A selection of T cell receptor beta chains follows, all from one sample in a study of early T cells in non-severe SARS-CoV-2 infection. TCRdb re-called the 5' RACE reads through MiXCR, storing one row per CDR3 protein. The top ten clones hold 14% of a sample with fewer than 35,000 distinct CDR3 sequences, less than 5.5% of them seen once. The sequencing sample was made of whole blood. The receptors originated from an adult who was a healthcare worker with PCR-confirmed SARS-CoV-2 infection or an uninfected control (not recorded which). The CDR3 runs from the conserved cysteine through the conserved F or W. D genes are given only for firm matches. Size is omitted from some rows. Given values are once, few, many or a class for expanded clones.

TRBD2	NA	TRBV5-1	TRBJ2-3	TGCGCCAGCCGCCCAACATCCACAGCGGGGGGGCTTTACACAGATACGCAGTATTTT	CASRPTSTAGGLYTDTQYF
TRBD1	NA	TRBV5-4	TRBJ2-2	TGTGCCAGCAGCCCCGGGACAGGGCCTAACACCGGGGAGCTGTTTTTT	CASSPGTGPNTGELFF
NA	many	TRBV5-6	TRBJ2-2	TGTGCCAGCAGCTTGGAAGTCGCAAACACCGGGGAGCTGTTTTTT	CASSLEVANTGELFF
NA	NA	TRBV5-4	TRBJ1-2	TGTGCCAGCAGCTTGGCCCAGCCTAACTATGGCTACACCTTC	CASSLAQPNYGYTF
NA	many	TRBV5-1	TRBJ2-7	TGCGCCAGCAGCTTGGCCCCGGGAGAGAACTACGAGCAGTACTTC	CASSLAPGENYEQYF
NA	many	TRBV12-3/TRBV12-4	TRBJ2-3	TGTGCCAGCAGTCCCTCCCGGGTGGATACGCAGTATTTT	CASSPSRVDTQYF
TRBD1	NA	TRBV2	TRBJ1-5	TGTGCCAGCAGTGAAAGGAGACAGGGGGCTTATCAGCCCCAGCATTTT	CASSERRQGAYQPQHF
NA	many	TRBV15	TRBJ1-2	TGTGCCACCAGCAGAAATCAGGGACGCCTAAACTATGGCTACACCTTC	CATSRNQGRLNYGYTF
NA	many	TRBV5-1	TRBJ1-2	TGCGCCAGCAGCTTCACCCCCAGCCAGGGAACAAGTGGCTACACCTTC	CASSFTPSQGTSGYTF
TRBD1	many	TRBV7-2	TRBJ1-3	TGTGCCAGCAGCTTAGAGGCTACAGGGGGACTTGGAAACACCATATATTTT	CASSLEATGGLGNTIYF
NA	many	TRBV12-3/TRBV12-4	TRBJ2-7	TGTGCCAGCAGTTTAACCCACGCCTCCTACGAGCAGTACTTC	CASSLTHASYEQYF
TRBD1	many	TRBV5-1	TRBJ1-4	TGCGCCAGCAGCCGTCCTGGGGGACAGCCTTTAGTTGGGAAACTGTTTTTT	CASSRPGGQPLVGKLFF
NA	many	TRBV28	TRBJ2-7	TGTGCCAGCAGTTTAAGTTTCCGCGAGCAGTACTTC	CASSLSFREQYF
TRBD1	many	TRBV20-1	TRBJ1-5	TGCAGTGCTAATGGACAGGGAGGCGATCAGCCCCAGCATTTT	CSANGQGGDQPQHF
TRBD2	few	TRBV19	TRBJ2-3	TGTGCCAGTAGTATCGGGGGGACCCTGAGCACAGATACGCAGTATTTT	CASSIGGTLSTDTQYF
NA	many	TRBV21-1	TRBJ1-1	TGTGCCAGCAGCAAGGGGAAGGAAGCTTTCTTT	CASSKGKEAFF
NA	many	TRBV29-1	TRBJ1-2	TGCAGCGTTGCCCCCCCAGGCGTCGGCTATGGCTACACCTTC	CSVAPPGVGYGYTF
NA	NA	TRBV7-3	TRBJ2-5	TGTGCCAGCAGCTTAACCGGCCGCCGGGGGGCGGAGACCCAGTACTTC	CASSLTGRRGAETQYF
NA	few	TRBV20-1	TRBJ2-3	TGCAGTGGAGGGGACGCGGGATTGGGGGCAGATACGCAGTATTTT	CSGGDAGLGADTQYF
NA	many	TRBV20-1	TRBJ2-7	TGCAGTGCTGGGGACATGGCCTACGAGCAGTACTTC	CSAGDMAYEQYF
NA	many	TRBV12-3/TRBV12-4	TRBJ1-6	TGTGCCAGCAGTTCCCCCTTCGAGTATAATTCACCCCTCCACTTT	CASSSPFEYNSPLHF
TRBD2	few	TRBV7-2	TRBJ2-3	TGTGCCAGCAGGCAGGGACTAGCGGTGCAAACGCAGTATTTT	CASRQGLAVQTQYF
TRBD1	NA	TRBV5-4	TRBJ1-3	TGTGCCAGCAGAACGACAGGGGCTGGAAACACCATATATTTT	CASRTTGAGNTIYF
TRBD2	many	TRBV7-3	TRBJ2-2	TGTGCCAGCAGCTTTCGAGCGGGAATGACCGGGGAGCTGTTTTTT	CASSFRAGMTGELFF
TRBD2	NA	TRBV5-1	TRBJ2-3	TGCGCCAGCAGCTTGGGTACCGGGGGGAAAGATACGCAGTATTTT	CASSLGTGGKDTQYF
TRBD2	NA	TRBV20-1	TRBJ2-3	TGCAGTGCGGAGAGCGGGGGGGCTCGCACAGATACGCAGTATTTT	CSAESGGARTDTQYF
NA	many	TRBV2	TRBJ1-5	TGTGCCAGCAATGTCGATGGCAATCAGCCCCAGCATTTT	CASNVDGNQPQHF
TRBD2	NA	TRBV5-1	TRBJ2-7	TGCGCCAGCAGCTTGGCCGCTAGCGGGGGGTTGGACGAGCAGTACTTC	CASSLAASGGLDEQYF
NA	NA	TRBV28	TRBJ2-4	TGTGCCAGCTCCCCAGGGGCTTTGGGCAAAAACATTCAGTACTTC	CASSPGALGKNIQYF
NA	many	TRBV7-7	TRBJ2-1	TGTGCCAGCAGCCCCGGGACTGACAATGAGCAGTTCTTC	CASSPGTDNEQFF
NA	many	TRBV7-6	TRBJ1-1	TGTGCCAGCAGCTTAGCGCGGGGTCGGACTGAAGCTTTCTTT	CASSLARGRTEAFF
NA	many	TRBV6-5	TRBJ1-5	TGTGCCAGCAGTTACTGCGGTGCAGGGCTTGTTGGGGGCAATCAGCCCCAGCATTTT	CASSYCGAGLVGGNQPQHF